The 15 T cell receptor beta chains reported below all come from one sample, sequenced in a study of T cell clonality in common variable immunodeficiency. Some clones are missing from TCRdb's copy, which holds only in-frame ones; the method was immunoSEQ multiplex PCR. The sample gives about 43,000 clones, none seen only once, and the top ten clones hold about 2.2%. The sample consisted of peripheral blood mononuclear cells. These receptors came from a person between 18 and 75 years old in good health.

This clone was recorded many times. The sequenced fragment ends 3 residues before the CDR3 boundary, so the rest is inferred from the germline J gene. The V and J genes are TRBV20-1 and TRBJ2-1; D ambiguous. CDR1 DFQATT and CDR2 SNEGSKA come from the germline V gene (reference sequence). V was shortened by 6 bases and J by 0 bases, with 18 bases between the two germline ends. CDR3 size: 16 residues. The DNA read from the CDR3 is TGCAGTGCACCTAGGTCGCCAGATGCCTCCTACAATGAG. The encoded protein is CSAPRSPDASYNE. The whole CDR3 reads CSAPRSPDASYNEQFF.

This clone was seen repeatedly, ten times or more. The read terminates 3 residues ahead of where the CDR3 ends, so the germline J gene completes it. The chain joins TRBV7-7 to TRBJ1-4; 9 bases line up with TRBD1. There are 17 residues in the CDR3. Per germline, CDR1 SSHAT and CDR2 FNYEAQ (reference sequence). J gave up 8 bases and V 5 bases, and 15 bases lay outside the gene matches. The chain's CDR3 is CASSPGTGHNSGEKLFF. The sequenced CDR3 bases are TGTGCCAGCAGCCCAGGGACAGGGCATAATTCAGGGGAAAAA. The full variable domain, completed using reference TRBV7-7 and TRBJ1-4, is GAGVSQSPRYKVTKRGQDVTLRCDPISSHATLYWYQQALGQGPEFLTYFNYEAQPDKSGLPSDRFSAERPEGSISTLTIQRTEQRDSAMYRCASSPGTGHNSGEKLFFGSGTQLSVL.

In its sample, this clone was seen many times. The CDR3 is cut off 3 residues early in the read; its end comes from the germline J gene. J is TRBJ1-2 and V is TRBV18; no firm D call. V dropped 3 bases and J dropped 4 bases, with 15 bases sitting between them. The CDR3 totals 15 residues. Looked up from germline, CDR1 is KGHSH and CDR2 is LQKENI. The sequenced CDR3 bases are TGTGCCAGCTCACCTCCGGGGAAGGACGCCTATGGC. Protein sequence: CASSPPGKDAYG. The full-length CDR3 reads as CASSPPGKDAYGYTF.

This clone was seen ten or more times. The observed sequence ends 3 residues before the CDR3 terminus, with the missing tail filled in from the germline J gene. The chain is built from TRBV30 and TRBJ2-7; D is possibly TRBD2 (7 bases). With 3 bases removed from V and 6 bases from J, the gap between germline ends came to 12 bases. The V gene's germline CDR1 is GTSNPN and CDR2 SVGIG (reference sequence). CDR3 size: 12 residues. CDR3 DNA, as far as it was read: TGTGCCTGGAGCAGGGGAGGGAGCGAG. Translated, it gives CAWSRGGSE. The CDR3 reads in full as CAWSRGGSEQYF.

This clone was seen at least ten times. The sequenced fragment ends 3 residues before the CDR3 boundary, so the rest is inferred from the germline J gene. The V and J genes are TRBV19 and TRBJ1-5; 8 bases align to TRBD1. CDR3 length: 14 amino acids. Unmatched junction bases numbered 11, after V lost 10 bases and J lost 6 bases. CDR1 and CDR2 (germline): LNHDA, SQIVND (reference sequence). The covered CDR3 bases are TGTGCCACCAGGGGGCGAGGAGGTGGTCAGCCC. This codes for CATRGRGGGQP. The whole CDR3 protein is CATRGRGGGQPQHF.

This clone came up many times. Read sequence stops 3 residues before the CDR3 end, and the germline J gene provides the missing end. The chain uses TRBV29-1 and TRBJ1-2; 8 bases align to TRBD1. Germline V lookup: CDR1 SQVTM, CDR2 ANQGSEA. Unmatched junction bases numbered 1, after V lost 5 bases and J lost 2 bases. The CDR3 runs to 12 residues. The CDR3 here is CSVRTGNYGYTF. CDR3 DNA, as far as it was read: TGCAGCGTTAGGACAGGGAACTATGGC.

This clone was detected ten times or more. The CDR3 end lies 3 residues beyond the end of the read and is filled in from the germline J gene. The chain employs TRBV5-4 and TRBJ2-2, with TRBD1 matching 9 bases. Germline V CDR1 and CDR2: SGHNT, YYREEE (reference sequence). The CDR3 loop spans 15 amino acids. The trim removed 3 bases at V and 5 bases at J, leaving 5 bases unmatched. The CDR3 is CASSSGDRVTGELFF. The sequenced CDR3 bases are TGTGCCAGCAGCTCCGGGGACAGGGTAACCGGGGAG.

This clone was recorded many times. The part of the CDR3 DNA that was read is TGCAGTGCCGGACTCTCCGAAACTGAA. Protein product: CSAGLSETE. The whole CDR3 reads CSAGLSETEAFF. J is TRBJ1-1 and V is TRBV20-1, with D uncertain. The read terminates 3 residues before the CDR3 end, so the remaining end is supplied by the germline J gene. V lost 6 bases to trimming and J lost 5 bases, with 13 bases between them. The CDR3 loop spans 12 amino acids. CDR1 and CDR2 (germline): DFQATT, SNEGSKA (reference sequence).

In this sample, this clone turned up a few times. Read coverage stops 3 residues before the CDR3 terminus; the germline J gene supplies the remainder. The chain recombines TRBV11-1 with TRBJ2-2, with D hard to call. CDR1 and CDR2 from the germline V gene are SGHAT and FQDESV (reference sequence). The CDR3 covers 14 residues. Trimming took off 1 base at V and 3 bases at J, with 6 bases between the two ends. Here the CDR3 reads CASSLELYTGELFF. The DNA read from the CDR3 is TGTGCCAGCAGCTTAGAACTCTACACCGGGGAG.

Many counts were recorded for this clone. Read coverage stops 3 residues before the CDR3 terminus; the germline J gene supplies the remainder. The rearrangement links TRBV19 to TRBJ2-3; 9 nucleotides match TRBD2. Germline CDR1 and CDR2: LNHDA and SQIVND (reference sequence). The CDR3 extends over 16 amino acids. V shed 6 bases, J shed 0 bases, and the junction held 7 bases outside the gene matches. CDR3 region: CASRGVAGASTDTQYF. CDR3 DNA, as far as it was read: TGTGCCAGTAGGGGGGTAGCGGGGGCGAGCACAGATACG. Full variable domain (outside the CDR3, taken from reference TRBV19 and TRBJ2-3): DGGITQSPKYLFRKEGQNVTLSCEQNLNHDAMYWYRQDPGQGLRLIYYSQIVNDFQKGDIAEGYSVSREKKESFPLTVTSAQKNPTAFYLCASRGVAGASTDTQYFGPGTRLTVL.

This clone was seen ten or more times. The CDR3 end is not reached by the read, which stops 3 residues before it; the germline J gene fills it in. V and J are TRBV5-6 and TRBJ2-1; 12 bases map to TRBD1. CDR3 length equals 14 residues. The junction had 3 bases not matched to a gene; V was cut back by 4 bases and J by 7 bases. Germline lookup yields CDR1 SGHDT and CDR2 YYEEEE. The CDR3 bases that were read are TGTGCCAGCAGCCGGGACAGGGGGCTAAATGAG. Its protein is CASSRDRGLNE. From start to end, the CDR3 is CASSRDRGLNEQFF.

This clone was seen many times. The CDR3 extends 3 residues past the end of the read, so its final part is completed from the germline J gene. The rearrangement uses TRBV29-1 and TRBJ1-1, with D possibly TRBD1 on 5 matching bases. CDR3 length: 16 residues. Trimming shortened V by 6 bases and J by 3 bases, and 23 bases separated the two germline ends. Germline V gene sequence: CDR1 SQVTM, CDR2 ANQGSEA. CDR3 protein: CSVEKGQALRDTEAFF. Partial CDR3 DNA: TGCAGCGTCGAAAAGGGGCAGGCTCTTAGGGACACTGAA.

This clone was seen at least ten times. The DNA ends 3 residues before the CDR3 does, and the rest of the CDR3 is filled in from the germline J gene. The chain has TRBV5-6 and TRBJ1-2; 10 nucleotides align to TRBD1. There are 14 residues in the CDR3. CDR1 SGHDT and CDR2 YYEEEE come from the germline V gene. The part of the CDR3 DNA that was read is TGTGCCAGCAGCCTACTGGGACAGGGGTACGGC. Translated, it gives CASSLLGQGYG. The CDR3 as a whole reads CASSLLGQGYGYTF.

In its sample, this clone was seen many times. With the read ending 3 residues before the CDR3 end, the germline J gene is used to fill in that end. V and J are TRBV5-4 and TRBJ2-3; D remains unclear. The V gene's germline CDR1 is SGHNT and CDR2 YYREEE (reference sequence). The CDR3 consists of 13 residues. V gave up 0 bases and J gave up 1 base, with 3 bases separating them. The covered CDR3 bases are TGTGCCAGCAGCTTGGTAGGCACAGATACG. It is translated as CASSLVGTDT. The whole CDR3 is CASSLVGTDTQYF.

Many counts were recorded for this clone. The read comes to an end 3 residues before the CDR3 does, leaving the germline J gene to fill in the end. V gene TRBV19 combines with J gene TRBJ1-2; 10 bases match TRBD1. Trimming took 5 bases from V and 5 from J; bases not matched to a gene: 11. The CDR3 contains 16 residues. CDR1 and CDR2 from the germline V gene are LNHDA and SQIVND (reference sequence). CDR3 DNA, as far as it was read: TGTGCCAGTAGTCTAACATGGACAGGGGGAAGGTATGGC. Protein product: CASSLTWTGGRYG. The CDR3 in full is CASSLTWTGGRYGYTF.